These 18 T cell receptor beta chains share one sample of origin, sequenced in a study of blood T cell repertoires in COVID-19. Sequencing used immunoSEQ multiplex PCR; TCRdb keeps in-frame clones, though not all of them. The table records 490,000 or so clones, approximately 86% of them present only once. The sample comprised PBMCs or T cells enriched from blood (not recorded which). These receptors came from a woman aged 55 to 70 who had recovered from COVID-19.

The CDR3 bases are TGTGCCAGCAGTGAGGGGACAGCGAACACTGAAGCTTTCTTT. Residues: CASSEGTANTEAFF. The chain is built from TRBV6-1 and TRBJ1-1, with 7 nucleotides matching TRBD1. CDR3 length: 14 amino acids. J gave up 1 base and V 3 bases, and 2 bases lay outside the gene matches. Per the germline V gene, CDR1 is MNHNS and CDR2 is SASEGT.

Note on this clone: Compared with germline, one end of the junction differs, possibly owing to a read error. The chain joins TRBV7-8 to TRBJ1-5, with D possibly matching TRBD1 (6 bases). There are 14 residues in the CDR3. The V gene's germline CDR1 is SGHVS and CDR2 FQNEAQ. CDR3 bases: TGTGCCAGCAGCGTAGCGGAAGGGGGTCAGCCCCAGCATTTT. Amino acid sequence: CASSVAEGGQPQHF.

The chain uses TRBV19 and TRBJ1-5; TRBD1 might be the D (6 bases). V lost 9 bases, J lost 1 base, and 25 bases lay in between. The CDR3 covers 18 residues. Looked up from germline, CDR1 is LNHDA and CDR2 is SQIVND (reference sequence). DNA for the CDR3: TGTGCCAGCGAGGCTACCGACAGGACCCCCGGGAGCAATCAGCCCCAGCATTTT. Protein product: CASEATDRTPGSNQPQHF.

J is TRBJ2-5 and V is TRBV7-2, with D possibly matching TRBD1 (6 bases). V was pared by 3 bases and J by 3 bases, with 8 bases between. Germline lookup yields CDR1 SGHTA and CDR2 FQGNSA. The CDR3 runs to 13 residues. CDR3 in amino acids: CASSLGQEETQYF. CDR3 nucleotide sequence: TGTGCCAGCAGCTTGGGACAAGAAGAGACCCAGTACTTC.

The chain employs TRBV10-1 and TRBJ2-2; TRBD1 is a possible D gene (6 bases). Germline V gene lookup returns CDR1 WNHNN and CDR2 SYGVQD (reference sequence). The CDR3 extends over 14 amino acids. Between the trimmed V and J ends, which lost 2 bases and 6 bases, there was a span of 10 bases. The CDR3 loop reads CASSEIRGPGELFF. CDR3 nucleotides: TGCGCCAGCAGTGAGATCAGGGGACCCGGGGAGCTGTTTTTT.

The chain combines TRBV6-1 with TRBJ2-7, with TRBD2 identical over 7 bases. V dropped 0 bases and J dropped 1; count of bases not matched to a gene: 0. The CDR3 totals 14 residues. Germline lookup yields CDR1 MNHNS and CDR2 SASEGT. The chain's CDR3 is CASSEAGGSYEQYV. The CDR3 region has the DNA TGTGCCAGCAGTGAAGCGGGGGGGTCCTACGAGCAGTACGTC.

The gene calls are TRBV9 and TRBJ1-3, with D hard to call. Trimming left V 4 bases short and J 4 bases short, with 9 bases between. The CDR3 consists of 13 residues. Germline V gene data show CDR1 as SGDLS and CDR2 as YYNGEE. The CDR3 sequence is CASSPEEGNTIYF. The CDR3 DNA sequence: TGTGCCAGCAGCCCCGAGGAGGGAAACACCATATATTTT.

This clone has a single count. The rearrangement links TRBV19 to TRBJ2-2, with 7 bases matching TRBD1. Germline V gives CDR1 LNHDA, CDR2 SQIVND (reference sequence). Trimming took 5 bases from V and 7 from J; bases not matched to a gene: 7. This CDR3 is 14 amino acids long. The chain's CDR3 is CASSWGQTGGELFF. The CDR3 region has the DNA TGTGCCAGTAGTTGGGGACAGACAGGCGGGGAGCTGTTTTTT.

The chain's CDR3 is CASSARQGSSYEQYV. The CDR3 DNA sequence: TGTGCCAGCAGTGCTCGACAGGGGAGCTCCTACGAGCAGTACGTC. This chain connects TRBV2 to TRBJ2-7; 8 positions match TRBD1. V lost 4 bases and J lost 0; bases outside the gene matches: 5. The germline V gene has CDR1 SNHLY and CDR2 FYNNEI. This CDR3 spans 15 amino acids.

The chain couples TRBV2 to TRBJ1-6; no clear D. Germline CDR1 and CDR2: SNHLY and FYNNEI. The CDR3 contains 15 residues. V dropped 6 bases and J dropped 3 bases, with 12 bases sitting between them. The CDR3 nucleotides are TGTGCCAGCAGCCGCGGTCGGGACTATAATTCACCCCTCCACTTT. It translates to CASSRGRDYNSPLHF.

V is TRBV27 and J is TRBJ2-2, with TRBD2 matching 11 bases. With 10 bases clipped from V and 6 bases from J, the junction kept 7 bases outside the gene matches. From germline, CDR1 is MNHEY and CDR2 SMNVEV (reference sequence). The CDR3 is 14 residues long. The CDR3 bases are TGTGCCACCGGGACTAGCGGCACCCCCGGGGAGCTGTTTTTT. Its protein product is CATGTSGTPGELFF.

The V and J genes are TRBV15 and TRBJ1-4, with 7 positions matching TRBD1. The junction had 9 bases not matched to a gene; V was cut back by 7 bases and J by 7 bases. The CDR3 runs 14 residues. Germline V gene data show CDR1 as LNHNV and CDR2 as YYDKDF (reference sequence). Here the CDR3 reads CATNEQGPSEKLFF. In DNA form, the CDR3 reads TGTGCCACCAATGAACAGGGGCCAAGTGAAAAACTGTTTTTT.

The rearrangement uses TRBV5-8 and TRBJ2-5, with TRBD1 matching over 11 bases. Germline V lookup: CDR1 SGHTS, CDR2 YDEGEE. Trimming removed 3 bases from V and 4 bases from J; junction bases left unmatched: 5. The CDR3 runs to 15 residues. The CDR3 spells CASSYDGTGGETQYF. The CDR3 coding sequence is TGTGCCAGCAGCTACGATGGGACAGGGGGAGAGACCCAGTACTTC. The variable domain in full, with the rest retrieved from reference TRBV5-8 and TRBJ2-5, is EAGVTQSPTHLIKTRGQQATLRCSPISGHTSVYWYQQALGLGLQFLLWYDEGEERNRGNFPPRFSGRQFPNYSSELNVNALELEDSALYLCASSYDGTGGETQYFGPGTRLLVL.

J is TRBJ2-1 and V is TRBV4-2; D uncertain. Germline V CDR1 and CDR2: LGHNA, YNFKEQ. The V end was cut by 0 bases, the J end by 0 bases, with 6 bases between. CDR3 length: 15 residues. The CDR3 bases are TGTGCCAGCAGCCAAGAACCCGGCTCCTACAATGAGCAGTTCTTC. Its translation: CASSQEPGSYNEQFF.

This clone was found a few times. CDR3 DNA: TGTGCCAGCAGGAGGGAAGGATACGAGCAGTACGTC. It specifies CASRREGYEQYV. The rearrangement joins TRBV2 to TRBJ2-7, with D perhaps matching TRBD2 (5 bases). V lost 6 bases to trimming and J lost 4 bases, with 10 bases between them. The CDR3 spans 12 residues. Germline loops: CDR1 SNHLY, CDR2 FYNNEI.

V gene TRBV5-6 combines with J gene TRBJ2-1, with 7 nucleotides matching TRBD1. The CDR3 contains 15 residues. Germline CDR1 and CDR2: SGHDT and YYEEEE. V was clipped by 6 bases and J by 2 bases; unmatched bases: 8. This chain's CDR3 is CASTRGQQTYNEQFF. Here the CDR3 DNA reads TGTGCCAGCACCAGGGGACAGCAAACCTACAATGAGCAGTTCTTC.

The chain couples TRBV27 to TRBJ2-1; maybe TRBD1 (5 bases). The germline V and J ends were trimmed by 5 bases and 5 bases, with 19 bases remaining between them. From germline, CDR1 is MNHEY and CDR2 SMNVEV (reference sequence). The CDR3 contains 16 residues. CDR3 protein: CASSPGHQRFNNEQFF. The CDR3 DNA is TGTGCCAGCAGTCCTGGACACCAACGTTTCAACAATGAGCAGTTCTTC.

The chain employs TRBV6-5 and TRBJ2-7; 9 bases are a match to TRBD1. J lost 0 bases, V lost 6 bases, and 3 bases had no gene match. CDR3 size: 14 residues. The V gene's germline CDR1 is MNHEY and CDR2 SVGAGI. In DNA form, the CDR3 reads TGTGCCAGCAGGGGGACAGGGAGCTCCTACGAGCAGTACGTC. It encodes CASRGTGSSYEQYV.